A selection of T cell receptor beta chains follows, all from one sample in a study of cytomegalovirus exposure and HLA in healthy donors. The data were produced by immunoSEQ multiplex PCR, yet TCRdb's version contains in-frame clones alone and is incomplete. The sample comprises approximately 160,000 clones, 80% to 90% of which are singletons, and approximately 2% rests with the top ten. Source material: PBMCs. These receptors were collected from a woman younger than 30 in good health and CMV-seronegative. Both conserved end residues are part of each CDR3. Each record gives: V gene, J gene, D gene, clone size, CDR3 DNA, CDR3 protein. D genes are given only for firm matches. The size field is filled for only some rows; it gives once, few, many or a size class.

v_call: TRBV7-9
j_call: TRBJ1-2
d_call: NA
clone_size: NA
cdr3_nt: TGTGCCAGCAGCTTACGAGACTATGGCTACACCTTC
cdr3_aa: CASSLRDYGYTF

v_call: TRBV15
j_call: TRBJ2-7
d_call: NA
clone_size: NA
cdr3_nt: TGTGCCACCAGCAGAGGTAGGGGGAACGAGCAGTACTTC
cdr3_aa: CATSRGRGNEQYF

v_call: TRBV11-2
j_call: TRBJ1-2
d_call: NA
clone_size: NA
cdr3_nt: TGTGCCAGCAGCCGCGGGAACTATGGCTACACCTTC
cdr3_aa: CASSRGNYGYTF

v_call: TRBV18
j_call: TRBJ1-2
d_call: NA
clone_size: NA
cdr3_nt: TGTGCCAGCTCAACGGACGGGAGTGGCTACACCTTC
cdr3_aa: CASSTDGSGYTF

v_call: TRBV7-9
j_call: TRBJ1-2
d_call: NA
clone_size: NA
cdr3_nt: TGTGCCAGCAGCTTAGGGGGCCAGGCAGGGCTCTCGGATGGCTACACCTTC
cdr3_aa: CASSLGGQAGLSDGYTF

v_call: TRBV19
j_call: TRBJ1-2
d_call: TRBD1
clone_size: NA
cdr3_nt: TGTGCCAGTAGTCCCCGGGACAGGGTTCTCCATGGCTACACCTTC
cdr3_aa: CASSPRDRVLHGYTF

v_call: TRBV7-9
j_call: TRBJ2-7
d_call: NA
clone_size: NA
cdr3_nt: TGTGCCAGCAGCTTAGGCCTAAGCTCCTACGAGCAGTACTTC
cdr3_aa: CASSLGLSSYEQYF

v_call: TRBV5-1
j_call: TRBJ2-3
d_call: NA
clone_size: NA
cdr3_nt: TGCGCCAGCAGGAGGGGGTTGGTTGTGACAGATACGCAGTATTTT
cdr3_aa: CASRRGLVVTDTQYF

v_call: TRBV5-1
j_call: TRBJ2-3
d_call: TRBD2
clone_size: NA
cdr3_nt: TGCGCCAGCAGCTTGTCCGGCCGCGGGGGGGCCGTCACAGATACGCAGTATTTT
cdr3_aa: CASSLSGRGGAVTDTQYF

v_call: TRBV6-6
j_call: TRBJ1-4
d_call: TRBD1
clone_size: NA
cdr3_nt: TGTGCCAGCAGTGGGCCGGGACAGGGCCGTGAAAAACTGTTTTTT
cdr3_aa: CASSGPGQGREKLFF

v_call: TRBV5-1
j_call: TRBJ1-1
d_call: NA
clone_size: NA
cdr3_nt: TGCGCCAGCAGCTTGGCCGCAGGGACTGAAGCTTTCTTT
cdr3_aa: CASSLAAGTEAFF

v_call: TRBV2
j_call: TRBJ1-2
d_call: TRBD1
clone_size: NA
cdr3_nt: TGTGCCAGCAGTGATGGGGGACAGCGAACCTATAACTATGGCTACACCTTC
cdr3_aa: CASSDGGQRTYNYGYTF

v_call: TRBV2
j_call: TRBJ2-2
d_call: NA
clone_size: NA
cdr3_nt: TGTGCCAGCACCGAATGGCCCGGGGAGCTGTTTTTT
cdr3_aa: CASTEWPGELFF

v_call: TRBV18
j_call: TRBJ2-5
d_call: NA
clone_size: NA
cdr3_nt: TGTGCCAGCTCAATGTCTACAGGGTTATTGGAGACCCAGTACTTC
cdr3_aa: CASSMSTGLLETQYF

v_call: TRBV7-9
j_call: TRBJ2-5
d_call: TRBD2
clone_size: once
cdr3_nt: TGTGCCAGCAGCCTCTATAGCGGGGGGGCGGAGACCCAGTACTTC
cdr3_aa: CASSLYSGGAETQYF

v_call: TRBV7-3
j_call: TRBJ2-5
d_call: TRBD1
clone_size: NA
cdr3_nt: TGTGCCAGCAGCGCCACAACCGGGACAGGGCGGGAGACCCAGTACTTC
cdr3_aa: CASSATTGTGRETQYF

v_call: TRBV19
j_call: TRBJ1-2
d_call: NA
clone_size: NA
cdr3_nt: TGTGCCAGCGAGGATAAAGGATCGCTAGTCTATGGCTACACCTTC
cdr3_aa: CASEDKGSLVYGYTF

v_call: TRBV28
j_call: TRBJ2-1
d_call: TRBD2
clone_size: NA
cdr3_nt: TGTGCCACCGGAGGTGGGGGGGTGACGATCAATGAGCAGTTCTTC
cdr3_aa: CATGGGGVTINEQFF

v_call: TRBV5-4
j_call: TRBJ1-3
d_call: NA
clone_size: few
cdr3_nt: TGTGCCAGCAGCTTTAGGGGGGGCGCTGGAAACACCATATATTTT
cdr3_aa: CASSFRGGAGNTIYF

v_call: TRBV28
j_call: TRBJ1-2
d_call: TRBD1
clone_size: few
cdr3_nt: TGTGCCAGCAGTTTAATAGGGGACAGCTATGGCTACACCTTC
cdr3_aa: CASSLIGDSYGYTF

v_call: TRBV7-8
j_call: TRBJ1-1
d_call: NA
clone_size: NA
cdr3_nt: TGTGCCAGCAGCTCCCCTGAGGCGGTATTAACTGAAGCTTTCTTT
cdr3_aa: CASSSPEAVLTEAFF

v_call: TRBV25-1
j_call: TRBJ1-3
d_call: TRBD1
clone_size: few
cdr3_nt: TGTGCCAGCAGTGATTACGGCAGGGGGAACTCTGGAAACACCATATATTTT
cdr3_aa: CASSDYGRGNSGNTIYF

v_call: TRBV7-9
j_call: TRBJ2-1
d_call: TRBD1
clone_size: NA
cdr3_nt: TGTGCCAGCAGCCAACAGGGGGCTTGGTCCTACAATGAGCAGTTCTTC
cdr3_aa: CASSQQGAWSYNEQFF

v_call: TRBV6-5
j_call: TRBJ2-7
d_call: TRBD1
clone_size: NA
cdr3_nt: TGTGCCAGCAGCCAGGTACAGGGGTACGAGCAGTACTTC
cdr3_aa: CASSQVQGYEQYF

v_call: TRBV7-9
j_call: TRBJ1-4
d_call: TRBD1
clone_size: few
cdr3_nt: TGTGCCAGCAGCTTAGGGGACAGGGGGAATGAAAAACTGTTTTTT
cdr3_aa: CASSLGDRGNEKLFF

v_call: TRBV7-2
j_call: TRBJ1-1
d_call: NA
clone_size: NA
cdr3_nt: TGTGCCAGCAGCAGGACAGTGGGGAGTGAAGCTTTCTTT
cdr3_aa: CASSRTVGSEAFF

v_call: TRBV18
j_call: TRBJ2-3
d_call: NA
clone_size: NA
cdr3_nt: TGTGCCAGCTCACCGATGGCCAGCACAGATACGCAGTATTTT
cdr3_aa: CASSPMASTDTQYF

v_call: TRBV6-1
j_call: TRBJ1-1
d_call: TRBD1
clone_size: once
cdr3_nt: TGTGCCAGCGGTGAAGGGACAGGGACAAACACTGAAGCTTTCTTT
cdr3_aa: CASGEGTGTNTEAFF

v_call: TRBV2
j_call: TRBJ2-7
d_call: TRBD1
clone_size: NA
cdr3_nt: TGTGCCAGCAGTGAAGACCAGGGGACAGCGCAGTACTTC
cdr3_aa: CASSEDQGTAQYF

v_call: TRBV20-1
j_call: TRBJ1-1
d_call: NA
clone_size: NA
cdr3_nt: TGCAGTGCTAGAGATGCGCGGGCAGCTTTCTTT
cdr3_aa: CSARDARAAFF

v_call: TRBV10-3
j_call: TRBJ1-1
d_call: NA
clone_size: NA
cdr3_nt: TGTGCCATCAGAGGACTGAAGAACACTGAAGCTTTCTTT
cdr3_aa: CAIRGLKNTEAFF

v_call: TRBV5-1
j_call: TRBJ2-2
d_call: NA
clone_size: NA
cdr3_nt: TGCGCCAGTACCGGGACAATGAACACCGGGGAGCTGTTTTTT
cdr3_aa: CASTGTMNTGELFF

v_call: TRBV5-6
j_call: TRBJ2-1
d_call: TRBD2
clone_size: NA
cdr3_nt: TGTGCCAGCAGCTTGGTAGCGGGAGGGCCTGTGTCCTACAATGAGCAGTTCTTC
cdr3_aa: CASSLVAGGPVSYNEQFF

v_call: TRBV5-1
j_call: TRBJ2-7
d_call: TRBD2
clone_size: NA
cdr3_nt: TGCGCCAGCAGCGTCGCCGGGACTAGCGGGAGGCCCTACGAGCAGTACTTC
cdr3_aa: CASSVAGTSGRPYEQYF

v_call: TRBV6-1
j_call: TRBJ1-5
d_call: TRBD1
clone_size: NA
cdr3_nt: TGTGCCAGCAGTCCAACCTGGACAGGGCGACAGCCCCAGCATTTT
cdr3_aa: CASSPTWTGRQPQHF

v_call: TRBV5-1
j_call: TRBJ2-3
d_call: TRBD2
clone_size: NA
cdr3_nt: TGCGCCAGCAGCTCGGGACTAGCGGCAGATACGCAGTATTTT
cdr3_aa: CASSSGLAADTQYF

v_call: TRBV4-1
j_call: TRBJ1-1
d_call: TRBD1
clone_size: NA
cdr3_nt: TGCGCCAGCAGCCAGCCCACAGGGGAGAACACTGAAGCTTTCTTT
cdr3_aa: CASSQPTGENTEAFF

v_call: TRBV6-1
j_call: TRBJ2-7
d_call: TRBD2
clone_size: NA
cdr3_nt: TGTGCCAGCAGTGAAAGGTCTAGCGGTTACTCCTACGAGCAGTACTTC
cdr3_aa: CASSERSSGYSYEQYF

v_call: TRBV6-1
j_call: TRBJ1-1
d_call: NA
clone_size: NA
cdr3_nt: TGTGCCAGCAGTGAACGGTTGAACACTGAAGCTTTCTTT
cdr3_aa: CASSERLNTEAFF

v_call: TRBV6-1
j_call: TRBJ1-4
d_call: NA
clone_size: NA
cdr3_nt: TGTGCCAGCAGTGGAGCCTCACCAGGGAACGAAAAACTGTTTTTT
cdr3_aa: CASSGASPGNEKLFF

v_call: TRBV5-6
j_call: TRBJ1-1
d_call: NA
clone_size: NA
cdr3_nt: TGTGCCAGCAGCTTGGATTCAGTCGAATTCACTGAAGCTTTCTTT
cdr3_aa: CASSLDSVEFTEAFF

v_call: TRBV2
j_call: TRBJ1-4
d_call: TRBD1
clone_size: NA
cdr3_nt: TGTGCCAGCAGACAGGGGGCCGGTGAAAAACTGTTTTTT
cdr3_aa: CASRQGAGEKLFF

v_call: TRBV9
j_call: TRBJ2-7
d_call: TRBD1
clone_size: once
cdr3_nt: TGTGCCAGCAGCGTAGCCGGACAGGGCTACGAGCAGTACTTC
cdr3_aa: CASSVAGQGYEQYF

v_call: TRBV7-2
j_call: TRBJ1-3
d_call: NA
clone_size: NA
cdr3_nt: TGTGCCAGCAGCTTAGTAGCCTCTGGAAACACCATATATTTT
cdr3_aa: CASSLVASGNTIYF

v_call: TRBV19
j_call: TRBJ2-3
d_call: TRBD2
clone_size: NA
cdr3_nt: TGTGCCAGTAGTATACTAGCGGGAGGTTCTAGCACAGATACGCAGTATTTT
cdr3_aa: CASSILAGGSSTDTQYF

v_call: TRBV5-4
j_call: TRBJ1-6
d_call: NA
clone_size: NA
cdr3_nt: TGTGCCAGCAGCCCAGCGATCTCGAACAATTCACCCCTCCACTTT
cdr3_aa: CASSPAISNNSPLHF

v_call: TRBV2
j_call: TRBJ1-1
d_call: NA
clone_size: NA
cdr3_nt: TGTGCCAGCAACCACATACCGAACACTGAAGCTTTCTTT
cdr3_aa: CASNHIPNTEAFF

v_call: TRBV2
j_call: TRBJ2-1
d_call: NA
clone_size: once
cdr3_nt: TGTGCCAGCGTGTTGCCAGGGAAGTACGAGCAGTTCTTC
cdr3_aa: CASVLPGKYEQFF

v_call: TRBV11-2
j_call: TRBJ1-5
d_call: NA
clone_size: NA
cdr3_nt: TGTGCCAGCAGCTTTAGCTTAGGGGCAGGGGATCAGCCCCAGCATTTT
cdr3_aa: CASSFSLGAGDQPQHF

v_call: TRBV2
j_call: TRBJ1-2
d_call: NA
clone_size: NA
cdr3_nt: TGTGCCAGCAGTGAAGCGTGGGACATCGAAAACTATGGCTACACCTTC
cdr3_aa: CASSEAWDIENYGYTF

v_call: TRBV5-1
j_call: TRBJ2-6
d_call: NA
clone_size: once
cdr3_nt: TGCGCCAGCAGCTTGTCGGGGTCTGGGGCCAACGTCCTGACTTTC
cdr3_aa: CASSLSGSGANVLTF

v_call: TRBV18
j_call: TRBJ2-1
d_call: TRBD1
clone_size: once
cdr3_nt: TGTGCCAGCTCGACGGGACAGGGAGGGAACAATGAGCAGTTCTTC
cdr3_aa: CASSTGQGGNNEQFF